This TCR beta chain appears in the sequencing data of a study of PD-1 blockade in classical Hodgkin lymphoma. Autologous stem cell transplantation was followed by relapse in every patient, and brentuximab vedotin exposure varied. Method: immunoSEQ multiplex PCR; TCRdb's copy keeps in-frame clones and lacks some. The data contain 98,000 or so clones, 89% of them singletons. Specimen: peripheral blood mononuclear cells (PBMCs), collected before the second cycle of nivolumab. This TCR was sampled from a human donor with classical Hodgkin lymphoma.

CDR3 residues: CASSINVAGGEKLFF. The CDR3 DNA reads TGTGCCAGCAGCATAAATGTGGCAGGGGGTGAAAAACTGTTTTTT. The chain recombines TRBV5-6 with TRBJ1-4, with 7 bases aligning to TRBD1. This CDR3 contains 15 residues. The V gene's germline CDR1 is SGHDT and CDR2 YYEEEE. V lost 4 bases to trimming and J lost 7 bases; unmatched junction nucleotides: 10.